This T cell receptor (beta chain) was recorded in a study of blood T cell repertoires in COVID-19. Whole-study context: Specimens from acute and convalescent COVID-19 originated in the United States, Italy and Spain. From T cells, B-cell-depleted T cells, or PBMCs came the material, which was cDNA or gDNA.

Unmatched junction bases numbered 5, after V lost 6 bases and J lost 1 base. Germline V gene data show CDR1 as LNHDA and CDR2 as SQIVND (reference sequence). This CDR3 contains 14 residues. Repertoires were generated with immunoSEQ multiplex PCR, while TCRdb's copy carries only in-frame clones and drops some. Of some 100,000 clones listed, approximately 90% are singletons. Sequenced sample: peripheral blood. This sequence was found in a man aged 55 to 70 with acute or convalescent COVID-19. The genes are TRBV19 and TRBJ1-1; 7 bases are a match to TRBD1. The CDR3 loop reads CASRKRDRNTEAFF. The CDR3 DNA reads TGTGCCAGTAGAAAGAGGGACAGGAACACTGAAGCTTTCTTT.